Each of the 10 T cell receptor beta chains below was sequenced from the same sample in a study of OX40 agonist ivuxolimab in advanced cancers. The protocol was immunoSEQ multiplex PCR, while the TCRdb copy is restricted to in-frame clones and leaves out a portion. The profile shows more than 55,000 clones, roughly nine tenths of them singletons. Sequences were derived from CD4+ or CD8+ T cells sorted from blood, sampled in a trial of the OX40 agonist ivuxolimab. The source is an adult with an advanced solid tumor such as melanoma, head and neck, liver or kidney cancer.

This sequence joins TRBV11-2 and TRBJ2-2, with no clear D. This CDR3 spans 15 amino acids. V was shortened by 8 bases and J by 0 bases, with 13 bases between the two germline ends. Germline V gene data show CDR1 as SGHAT and CDR2 as FQNNGV. In nucleotides, the CDR3 is TGTGCCAGCGGTACAACCAGCACGAACACCGGGGAGCTGTTTTTT. Encoded protein: CASGTTSTNTGELFF.

The V and J genes are TRBV18 and TRBJ2-2; 7 bases map to TRBD1. This CDR3 has 15 amino acids. Germline V lookup: CDR1 KGHSH, CDR2 LQKENI. The V gene end was trimmed by 4 bases and the J gene end by 8 bases; junction bases not matched to a gene: 10. CDR3 in DNA: TGTGCCAGCTCACGCCAGGGACAGTCAACAGGGGAGCTGTTTTTT. Translating it yields CASSRQGQSTGELFF. The full variable domain, with the rest looked up from reference TRBV18 and TRBJ2-2, is NAGVMQNPRHLVRRRGQEARLRCSPMKGHSHVYWYRQLPEEGLKFMVYLQKENIIDESGMPKERFSAEFPKEGPSILRIQQVVRGDSAAYFCASSRQGQSTGELFFGEGSRLTVL.

This chain joins TRBV5-6 and TRBJ2-1; the match to TRBD2 covers 7 bases. The length of the CDR3 is 17 residues. V shed 5 bases and J 8 bases; nucleotides not matched to a gene: 19. Germline V gene sequence: CDR1 SGHDT, CDR2 YYEEEE. In nucleotides, the CDR3 is TGTGCCAGCAGTTCTCTCCCCGGGACTATTGGGTCTTATGAGCAGTTCTTC. It yields the protein CASSSLPGTIGSYEQFF.

The chain combines TRBV4-1 with TRBJ2-5; D possibly corresponds to TRBD1 (5 bases). The CDR3 loop spans 14 amino acids. The germline CDR1 and CDR2 sequences are MGHRA and YSYEKL. The germline V and J ends were trimmed by 0 bases and 9 bases, with 14 bases remaining between them. CDR3 region: CASSQEGAKMAQYF. The DNA for the CDR3 is TGCGCCAGCAGCCAAGAAGGGGCCAAGATGGCCCAGTACTTC.

The chain joins TRBV15 to TRBJ2-4, with D tentatively TRBD2 (6 bases). Germline V gene sequence: CDR1 LNHNV, CDR2 YYDKDF (reference sequence). V lost 1 base to trimming and J lost 1 base, with 8 bases between them. The CDR3 totals 15 residues. CDR3 sequence reads: CATSRGGDAKNIQYF. For the CDR3, the DNA is TGTGCCACCAGCAGAGGGGGGGATGCCAAAAACATTCAGTACTTC.

This chain joins TRBV6-5 and TRBJ1-2; 8 nucleotides agree with TRBD1. CDR1 is MNHEY and CDR2 is SVGAGI in the germline V gene. V lost 5 bases to trimming and J lost 2 bases; unmatched junction nucleotides: 7. CDR3 length: 15 residues. CDR3 region: CASSQGTGANYGYTF. CDR3 sequence (DNA): TGTGCCAGCAGTCAGGGGACAGGTGCGAACTATGGCTACACCTTC.

This CDR3 is CASSLDPPGGNTIYF. The CDR3 DNA reads TGTGCCAGCAGCTTAGATCCCCCAGGGGGAAACACCATATATTTT. This chain links TRBV7-6 with TRBJ1-3; D may be TRBD1 (5 bases). Per the germline V gene, CDR1 is SGHVS and CDR2 is FNYEAQ. Trimming shortened V by 1 base and J by 4 bases, and 11 bases separated the two germline ends. The CDR3 spans 15 residues.

This chain links TRBV6-5 with TRBJ2-3; 8 bases agree with TRBD2. The CDR3 covers 11 residues. From germline, CDR1 is MNHEY and CDR2 SVGAGI. The V gene end was trimmed by 6 bases and the J gene end by 9 bases; junction bases not matched to a gene: 2. The CDR3 loop reads CASSGGGTQYF. CDR3 DNA: TGTGCCAGCAGCGGGGGGGGGACGCAGTATTTT.

The CDR3 DNA reads TGTGCCAGCAGCTTTGGACAGACAGATACGCAGTATTTT. Translating gives CASSFGQTDTQYF. This chain links TRBV7-9 with TRBJ2-3, with TRBD1 as a possible D gene (6 bases). The CDR3 has 13 amino acids. V lost 3 bases to trimming and J lost 3 bases, with 7 bases between them. Germline V lookup: CDR1 SEHNR, CDR2 FQNEAQ (reference sequence).

This clone was picked up one time. This rearrangement joins TRBV29-1 to TRBJ2-5, with a tentative D call TRBD2 (5 bases). The CDR3 loop spans 13 amino acids. Germline CDR1 and CDR2: SQVTM and ANQGSEA. V was trimmed by 4 bases and J by 4 bases, leaving 13 bases between them. The CDR3 coding sequence is TGCAGCGTTGGTAGGGCGGGTACAGAGACCCAGTACTTC. It is translated as CSVGRAGTETQYF.